This TCR beta chain was sequenced during a study of CD8 T cells in ankylosing spondylitis. Study outcomes and limitations: Enrichment of disease-linked clones was reportedly significant in matched ankylosing spondylitis synovial fluid. As for the disease-linked clones, they showed a CD8+ phenotype and occurred at relatively low frequencies in peripheral blood. A motif of under ten highly homologous TCR beta variants was seen as apparently characteristic of ankylosing spondylitis blood.

Library preparation for TCR beta used quantitative 5'-RACE with molecular barcodes. One entry per CDR3 protein, called by TCRdb with MiXCR from the 5' RACE reads. Here the sample spans about 540,000 distinct CDR3 sequences, 12% being singletons. Turning to this clonotype: Its antigen is still unknown. A junction end diverges from the germline sequence, so it may reflect a read error.

There are 12 residues in the CDR3. The germline V gene encodes CDR1 SGHRS and CDR2 YFSETQ. The chain couples TRBV5-1 to TRBJ2-5; D is possibly TRBD1 (6 bases). This clonotype was obtained from a male donor with ankylosing spondylitis. Sample: blood, either unsorted or a sorted T cell fraction (not recorded which). CDR3 nucleotide sequence: TGCGCCAGCAGCGGGGGCCAAGAGACCCAGCACTTC. This encodes CASSGGQETQHF.